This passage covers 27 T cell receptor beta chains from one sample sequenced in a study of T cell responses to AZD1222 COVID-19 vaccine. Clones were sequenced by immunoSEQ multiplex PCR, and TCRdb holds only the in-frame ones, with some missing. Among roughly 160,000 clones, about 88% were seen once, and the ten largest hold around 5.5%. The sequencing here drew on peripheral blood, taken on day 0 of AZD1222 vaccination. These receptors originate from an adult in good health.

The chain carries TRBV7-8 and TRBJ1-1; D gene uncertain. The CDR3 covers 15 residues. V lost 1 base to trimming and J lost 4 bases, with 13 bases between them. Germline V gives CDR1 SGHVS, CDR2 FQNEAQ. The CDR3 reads CASSLDALAATEAFF. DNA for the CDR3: TGTGCCAGCAGCTTAGACGCCTTGGCAGCCACTGAAGCTTTCTTT.

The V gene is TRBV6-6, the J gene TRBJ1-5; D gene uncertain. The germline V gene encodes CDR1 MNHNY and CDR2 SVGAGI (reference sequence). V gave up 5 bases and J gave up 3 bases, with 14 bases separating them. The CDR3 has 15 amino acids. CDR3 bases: TGTGCCAGCAGTACGCCCGGCGCCTTCAATCAGCCCCAGCATTTT. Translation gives CASSTPGAFNQPQHF.

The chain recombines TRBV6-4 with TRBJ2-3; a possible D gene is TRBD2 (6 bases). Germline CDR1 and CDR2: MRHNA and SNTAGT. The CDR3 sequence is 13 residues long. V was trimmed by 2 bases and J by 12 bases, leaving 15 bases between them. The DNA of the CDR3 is TGTGCCAGCAGTGACGCATCCGGGACTGTACAGTATTTT. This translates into CASSDASGTVQYF.

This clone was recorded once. The CDR3 here is CASNRQGANYEQYF. For the CDR3, the DNA is TGTGCCAGCAACCGACAGGGGGCGAACTACGAGCAGTACTTC. The J gene is TRBJ2-7, the V gene TRBV7-9; 10 bases line up with TRBD1. Per germline, CDR1 SEHNR and CDR2 FQNEAQ (reference sequence). V dropped 7 bases and J dropped 3; count of bases not matched to a gene: 6. The length of the CDR3 is 14 residues.

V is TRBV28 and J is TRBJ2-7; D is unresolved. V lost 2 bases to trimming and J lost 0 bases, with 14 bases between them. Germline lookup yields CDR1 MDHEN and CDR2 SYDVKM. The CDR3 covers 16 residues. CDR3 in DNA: TGTGCCAGCAGTTTAGCCCCCCCCGCCAGCTCCTACGAGCAGTACTTC. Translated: CASSLAPPASSYEQYF. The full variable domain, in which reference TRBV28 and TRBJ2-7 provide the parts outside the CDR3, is DVKVTQSSRYLVKRTGEKVFLECVQDMDHENMFWYRQDPGLGLRLIYFSYDVKMKEKGDIPEGYSVSREKKERFSLILESASTNQTSMYLCASSLAPPASSYEQYFGPGTRLTVT.

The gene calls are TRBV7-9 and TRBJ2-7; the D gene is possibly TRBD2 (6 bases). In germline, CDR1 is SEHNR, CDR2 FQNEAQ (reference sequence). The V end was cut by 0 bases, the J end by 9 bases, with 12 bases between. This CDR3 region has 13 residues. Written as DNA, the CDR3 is TGTGCCAGCAGCTTAGCGGGGGGAGAAGTGCAGTACTTC. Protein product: CASSLAGGEVQYF. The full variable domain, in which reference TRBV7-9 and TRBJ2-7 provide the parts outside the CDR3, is DTGVSQNPRHKITKRGQNVTFRCDPISEHNRLYWYRQTLGQGPEFLTYFQNEAQLEKSRLLSDRFSAERPKGSFSTLEIQRTEQGDSAMYLCASSLAGGEVQYFGPGTRLTVT.

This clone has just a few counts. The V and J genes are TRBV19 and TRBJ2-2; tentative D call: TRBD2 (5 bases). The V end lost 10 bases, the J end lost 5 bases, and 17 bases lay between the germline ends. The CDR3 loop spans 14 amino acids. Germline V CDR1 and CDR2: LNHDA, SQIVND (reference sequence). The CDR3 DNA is TGTGCCACCAGAGGGAGAGTAAGAACCGGGGAGCTGTTTTTT. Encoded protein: CATRGRVRTGELFF.

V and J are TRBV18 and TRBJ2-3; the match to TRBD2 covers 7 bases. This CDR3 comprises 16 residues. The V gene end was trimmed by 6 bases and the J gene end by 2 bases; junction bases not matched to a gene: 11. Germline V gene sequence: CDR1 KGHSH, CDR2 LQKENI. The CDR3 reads CASSRDSGVATDTQYF. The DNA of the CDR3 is TGTGCCAGCTCGCGAGACAGCGGGGTGGCCACAGATACGCAGTATTTT.

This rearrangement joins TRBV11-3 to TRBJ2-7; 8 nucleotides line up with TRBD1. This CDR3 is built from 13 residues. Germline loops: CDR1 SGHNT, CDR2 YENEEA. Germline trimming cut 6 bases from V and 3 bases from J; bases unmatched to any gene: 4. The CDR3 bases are TGTGCCAGCAGAGGACAGGGAAGCTACGAGCAGTACTTC. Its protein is CASRGQGSYEQYF.

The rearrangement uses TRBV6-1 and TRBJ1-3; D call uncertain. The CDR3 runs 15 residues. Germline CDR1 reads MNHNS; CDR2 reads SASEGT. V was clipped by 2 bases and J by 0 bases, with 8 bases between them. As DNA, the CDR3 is TGTGCCAGCAGTGAAAAAACAGTCTCTGGAAACACCATATATTTT. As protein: CASSEKTVSGNTIYF.

CDR3 residues: CASSFDRGANYGYTF. The CDR3 DNA sequence: TGTGCCAGCAGCTTCGACAGGGGAGCTAACTATGGCTACACCTTC. This chain joins TRBV7-2 and TRBJ1-2, with 8 bases matching TRBD1. With 3 bases clipped from V and 0 bases from J, the junction kept 3 bases outside the gene matches. The CDR3 contains 15 residues. CDR1 is SGHTA and CDR2 is FQGNSA in the germline V gene. The full variable domain, with the rest looked up from reference TRBV7-2 and TRBJ1-2, is GAGVSQSPSNKVTEKGKDVELRCDPISGHTALYWYRQSLGQGLEFLIYFQGNSAPDKSGLPSDRFSAERTGGSVSTLTIQRTQQEDSAVYLCASSFDRGANYGYTFGSGTRLTVV.

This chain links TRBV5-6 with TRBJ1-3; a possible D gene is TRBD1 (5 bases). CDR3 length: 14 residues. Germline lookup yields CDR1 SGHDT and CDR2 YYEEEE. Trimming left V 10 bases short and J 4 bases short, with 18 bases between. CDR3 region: CAGGTLQGGNTIYF. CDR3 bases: TGTGCCGGGGGGACGTTGCAGGGCGGAAACACCATATATTTT. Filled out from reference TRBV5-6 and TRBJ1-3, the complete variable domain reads DAGVTQSPTHLIKTRGQQVTLRCSPKSGHDTVSWYQQALGQGPQFIFQYYEEEERQRGNFPDRFSGHQFPNYSSELNVNALLLGDSALYLCAGGTLQGGNTIYFGEGSWLTVV.

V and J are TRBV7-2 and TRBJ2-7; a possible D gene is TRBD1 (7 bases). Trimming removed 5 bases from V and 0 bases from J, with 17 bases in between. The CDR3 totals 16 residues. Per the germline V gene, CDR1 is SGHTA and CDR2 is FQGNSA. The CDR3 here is CASSTRGRGSSYEQYF. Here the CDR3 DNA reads TGTGCCAGCAGCACAAGGGGGCGGGGCAGCTCCTACGAGCAGTACTTC.

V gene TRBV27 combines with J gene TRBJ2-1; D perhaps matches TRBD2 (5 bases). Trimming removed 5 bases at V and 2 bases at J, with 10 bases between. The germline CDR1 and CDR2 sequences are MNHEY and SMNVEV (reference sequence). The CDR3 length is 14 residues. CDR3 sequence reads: CASSIPGAYNEQFF. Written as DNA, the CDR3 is TGTGCCAGCAGTATTCCCGGGGCCTACAATGAGCAGTTCTTC.

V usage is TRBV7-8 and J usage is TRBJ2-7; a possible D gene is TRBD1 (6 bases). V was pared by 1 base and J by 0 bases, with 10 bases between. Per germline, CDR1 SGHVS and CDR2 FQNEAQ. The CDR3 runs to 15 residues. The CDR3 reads CASSLEGRGSYEQYF. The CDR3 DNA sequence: TGTGCCAGCAGCTTAGAGGGCAGGGGCTCCTACGAGCAGTACTTC.

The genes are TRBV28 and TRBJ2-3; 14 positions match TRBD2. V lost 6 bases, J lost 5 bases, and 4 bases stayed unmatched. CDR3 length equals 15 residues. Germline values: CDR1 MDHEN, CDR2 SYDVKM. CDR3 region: CASSRGLAGGDTQYF. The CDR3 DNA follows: TGTGCCAGCAGCCGAGGACTAGCGGGAGGAGATACGCAGTATTTT.

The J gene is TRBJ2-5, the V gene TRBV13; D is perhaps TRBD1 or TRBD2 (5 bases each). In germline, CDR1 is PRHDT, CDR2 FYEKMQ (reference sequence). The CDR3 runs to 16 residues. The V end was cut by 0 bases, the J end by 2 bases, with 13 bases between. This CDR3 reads CASSLGEGRGQETQYF. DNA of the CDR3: TGTGCCAGCAGCTTAGGAGAGGGGAGAGGGCAAGAGACCCAGTACTTC.

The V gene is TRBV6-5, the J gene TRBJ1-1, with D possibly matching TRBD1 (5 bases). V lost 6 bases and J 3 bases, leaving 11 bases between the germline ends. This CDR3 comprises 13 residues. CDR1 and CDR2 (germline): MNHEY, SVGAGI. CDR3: CASSRVWDTEAFF. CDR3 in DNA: TGTGCCAGCAGCAGGGTTTGGGACACTGAAGCTTTCTTT.

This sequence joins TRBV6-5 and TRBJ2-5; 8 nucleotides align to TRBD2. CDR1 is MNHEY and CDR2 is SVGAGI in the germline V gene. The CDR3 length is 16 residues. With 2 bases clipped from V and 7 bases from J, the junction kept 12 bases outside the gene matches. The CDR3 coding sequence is TGTGCCAGCAGTTACCCGGGAGGGCCCTCCGAGGGGACCCAGTACTTC. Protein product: CASSYPGGPSEGTQYF.

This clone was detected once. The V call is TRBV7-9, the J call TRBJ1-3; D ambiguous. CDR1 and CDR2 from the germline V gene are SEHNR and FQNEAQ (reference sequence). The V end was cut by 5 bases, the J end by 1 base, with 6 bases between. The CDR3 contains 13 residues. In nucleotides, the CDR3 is TGTGCCAGCAGCATTTATTCTGGAAACACCATATATTTT. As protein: CASSIYSGNTIYF.

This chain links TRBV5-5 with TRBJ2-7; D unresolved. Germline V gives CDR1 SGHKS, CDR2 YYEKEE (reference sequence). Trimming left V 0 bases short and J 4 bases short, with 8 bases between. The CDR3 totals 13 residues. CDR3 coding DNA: TGTGCCAGCAGCTTGGCTACCCCATACGAGCAGTACTTC. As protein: CASSLATPYEQYF.

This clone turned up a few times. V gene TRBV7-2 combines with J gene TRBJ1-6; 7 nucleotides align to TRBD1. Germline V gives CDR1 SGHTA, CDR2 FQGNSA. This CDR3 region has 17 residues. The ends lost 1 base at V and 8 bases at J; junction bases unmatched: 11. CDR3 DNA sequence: TGTGCCAGCAGCTTAGGTATTCGGACAGGTCAGGATTCACCCCTCCACTTT. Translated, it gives CASSLGIRTGQDSPLHF.

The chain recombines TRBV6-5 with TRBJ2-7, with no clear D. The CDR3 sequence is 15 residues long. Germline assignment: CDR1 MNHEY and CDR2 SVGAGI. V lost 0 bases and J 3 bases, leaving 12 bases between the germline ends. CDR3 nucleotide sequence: TGTGCCAGCAGTTACTCCGGGTTTTTAATCTACGAGCAGTACTTC. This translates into CASSYSGFLIYEQYF.

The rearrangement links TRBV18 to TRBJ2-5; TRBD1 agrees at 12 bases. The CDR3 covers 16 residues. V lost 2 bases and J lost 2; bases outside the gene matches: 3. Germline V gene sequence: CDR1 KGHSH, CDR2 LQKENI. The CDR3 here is CASSPGTGGRQETQYF. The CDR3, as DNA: TGTGCCAGCTCACCAGGGACAGGGGGCAGGCAAGAGACCCAGTACTTC.

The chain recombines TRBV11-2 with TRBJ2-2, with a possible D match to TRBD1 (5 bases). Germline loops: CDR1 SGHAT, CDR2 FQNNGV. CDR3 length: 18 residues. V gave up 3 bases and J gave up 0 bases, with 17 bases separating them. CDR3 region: CASSFSNLGAANTGELFF. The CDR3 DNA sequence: TGTGCCAGCAGCTTTTCCAATCTAGGGGCGGCGAACACCGGGGAGCTGTTTTTT.

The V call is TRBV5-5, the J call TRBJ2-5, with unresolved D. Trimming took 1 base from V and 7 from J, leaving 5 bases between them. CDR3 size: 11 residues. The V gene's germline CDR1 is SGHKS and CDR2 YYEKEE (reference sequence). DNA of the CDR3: TGTGCCAGCAGCTTGACGGGGACCCAGTACTTC. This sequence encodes CASSLTGTQYF.

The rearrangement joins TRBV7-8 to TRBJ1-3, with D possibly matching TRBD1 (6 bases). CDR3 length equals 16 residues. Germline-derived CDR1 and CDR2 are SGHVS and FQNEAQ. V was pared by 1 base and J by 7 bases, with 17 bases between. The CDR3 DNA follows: TGTGCCAGCAGCTTAGATACCCTAGGGGGAACTAACACCATATATTTT. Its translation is CASSLDTLGGTNTIYF.